A single sample is the source of the 23 T cell receptor beta chains below, sequenced in a study of CD8+CD57+ T cells in acquired aplastic anemia. For CDR3 and TCR beta VDJ profiling, genomic DNA was the template used. TCRdb reprocessed the reads via MiXCR and lists one record per CDR3 protein. The table records about 180,000 distinct CDR3 sequences, approximately 49% of them present only once. Material: sorted CD4+, CD8+, or CD8+CD57+ T cells (not recorded which) from PBMCs. The receptor source for this set is a human donor in good health.

The chain couples TRBV30 to TRBJ1-5; no clear D. This CDR3 comprises 13 residues. V shed 2 bases and J shed 4 bases, with 9 bases lying between them. From germline, CDR1 is GTSNPN and CDR2 SVGIG (reference sequence). The DNA of the CDR3 is TGTGCCTGGAGTCCTGGACCTAATCAGCCCCAGCATTTT. Its protein is CAWSPGPNQPQHF.

This clonotype was found a few times. The V call is TRBV25-1, the J call TRBJ2-2; 8 bases fit TRBD1. Germline loops: CDR1 MGHDK, CDR2 SYGVNS. Trimming at V came to 5 bases and at J to 6 bases, leaving 8 bases not matched to a gene. CDR3 size: 15 residues. CDR3 in amino acids: CASSTTGGRSGELFF. The CDR3 nucleotides are TGTGCCAGCAGTACAACAGGGGGAAGGTCCGGGGAGCTGTTTTTT.

This clonotype has ten or more counts. This chain connects TRBV7-9 to TRBJ2-2; tentatively, D is TRBD1 (6 bases). This CDR3 region has 15 residues. The germline V gene encodes CDR1 SEHNR and CDR2 FQNEAQ (reference sequence). Trimming shortened V by 1 base and J by 0 bases, and 6 bases separated the two germline ends. CDR3 bases: TGTGCCAGCAGCTTAGGACAGGCGAACACCGGGGAGCTGTTTTTT. This encodes CASSLGQANTGELFF. The full variable domain, rest sourced from reference TRBV7-9 and TRBJ2-2, is DTGVSQNPRHKITKRGQNVTFRCDPISEHNRLYWYRQTLGQGPEFLTYFQNEAQLEKSRLLSDRFSAERPKGSFSTLEIQRTEQGDSAMYLCASSLGQANTGELFFGEGSRLTVL.

A remark on this clonotype: The junction does not match germline at one end; this may be a read error. The rearrangement links TRBV11-3 to TRBJ2-2; D is possibly TRBD2 (6 bases). The CDR3 is made up of 15 amino acids. CDR1 and CDR2 (germline): SGHNT, YENEEA. In nucleotides, the CDR3 is TGTGCCAGCAGCCCACCAAGGAGTAACACCGGGGGGCTGTTTTTT. Its protein product is CASSPPRSNTGGLFF.

A note on this clonotype: An end of the junction differs from the germline gene, which may be a read error. V gene TRBV20-1 combines with J gene TRBJ2-3; possible D gene TRBD2, 5 bases. Germline V gives CDR1 DFQATT, CDR2 SNEGSKA (reference sequence). The CDR3 contains 13 residues. The CDR3 reads CSGLLASTDAQYF. The CDR3 DNA sequence: TGCAGTGGACTTCTGGCTAGCACAGATGCGCAGTATTTT.

Concerning this clonotype: A much larger clone lies a single base off, so this may be a read error. The CDR3 loop reads CASNLAMKAGGPYNEQFF. DNA for the CDR3: TGTGCCAGCAACTTAGCCATGAAAGCGGGAGGGCCTTACAATGAGCAGTTCTTC. This sequence joins TRBV7-2 and TRBJ2-1; 10 bases line up with TRBD2. Germline CDR1 SGHTA, CDR2 FQGNSA. The CDR3 consists of 18 residues.

With regard to this clonotype: Since the CDR3 does not end with the conserved phenylalanine or tryptophan, this likely comes from a read error. J is TRBJ2-7 and V is TRBV10-1; D perhaps matches TRBD1 (6 bases). Trimming pared 7 bases from V and 4 bases from J, leaving 14 bases between. There are 13 residues in the CDR3. The V gene's germline CDR1 is WNHNN and CDR2 SYGVQD (reference sequence). CDR3 nucleotides: TGCGCCAGCAAGTCTACAGGGAGTTACGAGCAGTACTCC. This encodes CASKSTGSYEQYS.

This clonotype appeared many times. This chain uses TRBV12-3 or TRBV12-4 with TRBJ1-2, with D tentatively TRBD1 (5 bases). This CDR3 has 13 residues. V was cut by 3 bases and J by 2 bases, with 7 bases left in between. The CDR3: CASSLQGNYGYTF. For the CDR3, the DNA is TGTGCCAGCAGTTTGCAGGGAAACTATGGCTACACCTTC.

There are many counts of this clonotype. This sequence joins TRBV9 and TRBJ2-1; a weak D match, TRBD2 (7 bases). Germline V gives CDR1 SGDLS, CDR2 YYNGEE. There are 16 residues in the CDR3. Trimming removed 3 bases at V and 2 bases at J, with 15 bases between. The CDR3 coding sequence is TGTGCCAGCAGCGGAAGGGGGGGAGTTGCCTACAATGAGCAGTTCTTC. Translating gives CASSGRGGVAYNEQFF.

V gene TRBV2 combines with J gene TRBJ2-5; 7 bases match TRBD2. V was clipped by 10 bases and J by 2 bases; unmatched bases: 7. The V gene's germline CDR1 is SNHLY and CDR2 FYNNEI. The CDR3 has 13 residues. CDR3 loop: CAIQTSEQETQYF. In DNA form, the CDR3 reads TGTGCCATACAAACTAGCGAACAAGAGACCCAGTACTTC.

This chain uses TRBV2 with TRBJ2-7; tentatively, D is TRBD2 (6 bases). V was pared by 10 bases and J by 2 bases, with 21 bases between. CDR1 is SNHLY, CDR2 FYNNEI, per germline. The CDR3 length is 15 residues. The CDR3 region has the DNA TGTGCCACCTTGGCGGGGACGGGAAGCACCTACGAGCAGTACTTC. This encodes CATLAGTGSTYEQYF.

This clonotype was detected ten times or more. The chain is built from TRBV7-2 and TRBJ2-7; a possible D gene is TRBD1 (7 bases). Germline values: CDR1 SGHTA, CDR2 FQGNSA. The CDR3 totals 15 residues. Trimming took 5 bases from V and 5 from J, leaving 19 bases between them. This chain's CDR3 is CASSKDREARNEQYF. The CDR3 coding sequence is TGTGCCAGCAGCAAAGACAGGGAGGCGAGGAACGAGCAGTACTTC.

A remark on this clonotype: A much bigger clone sits one base away, suggesting this may be a read error. The chain is built from TRBV12-3 or TRBV12-4 and TRBJ1-1; D is uncertain. V gave up 6 bases and J gave up 1 base, with 3 bases separating them. The CDR3 runs 11 residues. CDR3 bases: TGTGCCAGCAGAGAGAACACTGAAGCTTTCTTT. It codes for CASRENTEAFF.

V is TRBV27 and J is TRBJ2-7; D not resolved. Trimming took off 1 base at V and 7 bases at J, with 11 bases between the two ends. This CDR3 is built from 13 residues. The germline V gene encodes CDR1 MNHEY and CDR2 SMNVEV (reference sequence). The CDR3 is CASSLWPLREQYF. The CDR3 nucleotides read TGTGCCAGCAGTTTATGGCCCCTGCGGGAGCAGTACTTC.

Many counts were recorded for this clonotype. This chain links TRBV12-3 or TRBV12-4 with TRBJ2-7; 8 positions match TRBD1. There are 15 residues in the CDR3. V lost 5 bases and J lost 5; bases outside the gene matches: 11. The CDR3 loop is CASSQTGVSRHEQYF. CDR3 sequence (DNA): TGTGCCAGCAGTCAGACAGGGGTATCTCGACACGAGCAGTACTTC.

The rearrangement links TRBV20-1 to TRBJ1-3; no clear D. Trimming left V 3 bases short and J 5 bases short, with 14 bases between. This CDR3 comprises 14 residues. Looked up from germline, CDR1 is DFQATT and CDR2 is SNEGSKA (reference sequence). The CDR3 sequence is CSARTRDGRNTIYF. In nucleotides, the CDR3 is TGCAGTGCTAGGACGAGGGATGGGAGAAACACCATATATTTT.

There are many counts of this clonotype. The chain combines TRBV5-4 with TRBJ2-7; D is perhaps TRBD1 (6 bases). V dropped 9 bases and J dropped 1 base, with 17 bases sitting between them. The CDR3 extends over 14 amino acids. Germline lookup yields CDR1 SGHNT and CDR2 YYREEE (reference sequence). The CDR3 coding sequence is TGTGCCACAACAATCACAGGGAAATCCTACGAGCAGTACTTC. Translation gives CATTITGKSYEQYF.

The chain employs TRBV7-2 and TRBJ1-3; D not resolved. The CDR3 covers 14 residues. The V end was cut by 1 base, the J end by 2 bases, with 6 bases between. CDR1 and CDR2 (germline): SGHTA, FQGNSA. CDR3 sequence reads: CASSLGVTGNTIYF. The DNA of the CDR3 is TGTGCCAGCAGCTTAGGGGTGACTGGAAACACCATATATTTT.

Ten or more counts support this clonotype. The rearrangement uses TRBV24-1 and TRBJ2-3; the match to TRBD2 covers 9 bases. CDR1 is KGHDR, CDR2 SFDVKD, per germline. This CDR3 has 16 amino acids. The J segment lost 7 bases and the V segment lost 4 bases, leaving 11 bases of the junction unmatched. For the CDR3, the DNA is TGTGCCACCAGTGACCGAAATAGCGGGAGTCTTTATACGCAGTATTTT. It codes for CATSDRNSGSLYTQYF.

This clonotype occurred a few times. This may be a read error, as it is one base from a much larger clone. In nucleotides, the CDR3 is TGTGCCAGAAGTACCGGAGGAGAGACCCAGTACTTC. It codes for CARSTGGETQYF. The chain has TRBV12-3 or TRBV12-4 and TRBJ2-5; D is possibly TRBD2 (5 bases). With 9 bases removed from V and 4 bases from J, the gap between germline ends came to 12 bases. This CDR3 has 12 residues.

J is TRBJ1-1 and V is TRBV19; 8 nucleotides line up with TRBD1. There are 15 residues in the CDR3. V was clipped by 7 bases and J by 4 bases; unmatched bases: 11. Germline lookup yields CDR1 LNHDA and CDR2 SQIVND (reference sequence). CDR3 region: CASNEQGARGTEAFF. The CDR3 DNA sequence: TGTGCCAGTAACGAGCAGGGGGCGAGGGGCACTGAAGCTTTCTTT. The full variable domain, with the rest looked up from reference TRBV19 and TRBJ1-1, is DGGITQSPKYLFRKEGQNVTLSCEQNLNHDAMYWYRQDPGQGLRLIYYSQIVNDFQKGDIAEGYSVSREKKESFPLTVTSAQKNPTAFYLCASNEQGARGTEAFFGQGTRLTVV.

The chain combines TRBV24-1 with TRBJ2-5; D is uncertain. This CDR3 spans 11 amino acids. Trimming cost V 6 bases and J 5 bases, with 6 bases left between them. The V gene's germline CDR1 is KGHDR and CDR2 SFDVKD. Written as DNA, the CDR3 is TGTGCCACCAGTACTGGGGAGACCCAGTACTTC. Amino acid sequence: CATSTGETQYF.

The chain uses TRBV7-9 and TRBJ2-7; D gene unclear. The CDR3 runs 12 residues. The germline gives CDR1 SEHNR, CDR2 FQNEAQ (reference sequence). Trimming took off 3 bases at V and 7 bases at J, with 10 bases between the two ends. The CDR3 is CASSFPSGEQYF. DNA of the CDR3: TGTGCCAGCAGCTTCCCCTCAGGTGAGCAGTACTTC.